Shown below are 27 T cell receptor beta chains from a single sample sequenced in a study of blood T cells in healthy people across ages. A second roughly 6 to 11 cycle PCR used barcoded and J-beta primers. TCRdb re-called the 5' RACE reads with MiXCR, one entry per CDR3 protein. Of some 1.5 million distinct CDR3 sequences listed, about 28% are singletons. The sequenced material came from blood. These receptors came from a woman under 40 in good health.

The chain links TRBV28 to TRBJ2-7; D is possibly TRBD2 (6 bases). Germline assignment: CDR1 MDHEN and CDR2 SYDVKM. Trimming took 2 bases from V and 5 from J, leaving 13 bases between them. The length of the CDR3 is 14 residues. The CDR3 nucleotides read TGTGCCAGCAGTTTAGGAGGGACGCGCAACGAGCAGTACTTC. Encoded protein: CASSLGGTRNEQYF.

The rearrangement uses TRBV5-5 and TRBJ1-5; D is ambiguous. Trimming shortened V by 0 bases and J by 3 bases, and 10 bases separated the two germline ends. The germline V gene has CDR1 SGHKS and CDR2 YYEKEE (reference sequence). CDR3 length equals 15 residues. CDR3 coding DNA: TGTGCCAGCAGCTTGGTAGAAGGGATCAATCAGCCCCAGCATTTT. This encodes CASSLVEGINQPQHF.

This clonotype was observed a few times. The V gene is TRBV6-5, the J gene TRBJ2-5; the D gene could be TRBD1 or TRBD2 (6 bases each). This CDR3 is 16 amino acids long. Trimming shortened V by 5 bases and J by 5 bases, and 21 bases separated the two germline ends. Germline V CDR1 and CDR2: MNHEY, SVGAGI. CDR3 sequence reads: CASSNRLGGSRETQYF. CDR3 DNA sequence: TGTGCCAGCAGTAACCGACTAGGGGGGAGTCGGGAGACCCAGTACTTC.

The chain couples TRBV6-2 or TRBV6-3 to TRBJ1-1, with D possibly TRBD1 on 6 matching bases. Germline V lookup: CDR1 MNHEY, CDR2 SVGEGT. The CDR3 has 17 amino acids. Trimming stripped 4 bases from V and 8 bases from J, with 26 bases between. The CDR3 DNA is TGTGCCAGCAGTTCCAGGGGACAAGGGTCCTTGTCCGGGGAAGCTTTCTTT. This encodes CASSSRGQGSLSGEAFF.

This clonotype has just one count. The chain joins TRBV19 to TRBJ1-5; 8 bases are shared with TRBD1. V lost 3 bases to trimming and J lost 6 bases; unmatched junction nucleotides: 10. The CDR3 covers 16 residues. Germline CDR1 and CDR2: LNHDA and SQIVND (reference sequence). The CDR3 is CASSIRQGNSGQPQHF. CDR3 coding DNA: TGTGCCAGTAGTATTAGACAGGGGAACTCCGGTCAGCCCCAGCATTTT.

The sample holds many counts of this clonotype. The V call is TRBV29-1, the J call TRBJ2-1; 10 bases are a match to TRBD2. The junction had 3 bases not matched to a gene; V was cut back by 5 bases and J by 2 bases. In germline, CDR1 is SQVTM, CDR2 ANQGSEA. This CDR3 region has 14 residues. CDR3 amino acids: CSVSSGSAYNEQFF. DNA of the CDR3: TGCAGCGTTTCTAGCGGGAGCGCCTACAATGAGCAGTTCTTC.

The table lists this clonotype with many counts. DNA for the CDR3: TGTGCCAGCAGCCGTGACAGTCTCAATGAGCAGTTCTTC. Residues: CASSRDSLNEQFF. The gene calls are TRBV11-2 and TRBJ2-1; D may be TRBD1 (5 bases). The germline CDR1 and CDR2 sequences are SGHAT and FQNNGV. Trimming cost V 5 bases and J 6 bases, with 11 bases left between them. This CDR3 contains 13 residues.

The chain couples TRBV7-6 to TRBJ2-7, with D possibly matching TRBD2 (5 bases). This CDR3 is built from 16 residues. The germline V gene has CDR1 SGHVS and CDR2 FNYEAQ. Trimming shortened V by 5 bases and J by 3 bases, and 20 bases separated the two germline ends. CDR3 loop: CASSPLGEGPDYEQYF. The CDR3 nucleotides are TGTGCCAGCAGCCCCTTAGGCGAGGGTCCAGACTACGAGCAGTACTTC.

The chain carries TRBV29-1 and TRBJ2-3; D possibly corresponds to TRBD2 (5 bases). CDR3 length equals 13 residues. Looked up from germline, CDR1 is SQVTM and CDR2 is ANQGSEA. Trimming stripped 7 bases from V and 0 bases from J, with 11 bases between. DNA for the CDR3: TGCAGCGCCTCGGAGGTGAGCACAGATACGCAGTATTTT. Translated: CSASEVSTDTQYF.

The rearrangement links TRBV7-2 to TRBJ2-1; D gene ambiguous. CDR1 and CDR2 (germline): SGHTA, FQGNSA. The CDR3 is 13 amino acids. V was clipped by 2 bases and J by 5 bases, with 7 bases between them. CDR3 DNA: TGTGCCAGCAGCTTATACCCCAACAATGAGCAGTTCTTC. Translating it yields CASSLYPNNEQFF.

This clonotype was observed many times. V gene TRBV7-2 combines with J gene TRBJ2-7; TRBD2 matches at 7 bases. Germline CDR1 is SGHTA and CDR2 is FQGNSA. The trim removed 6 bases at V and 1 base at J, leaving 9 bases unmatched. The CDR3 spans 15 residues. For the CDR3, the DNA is TGTGCCAGCAGATCCAATAGCGGGTTTTCCTACGAGCAGTACTTC. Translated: CASRSNSGFSYEQYF.

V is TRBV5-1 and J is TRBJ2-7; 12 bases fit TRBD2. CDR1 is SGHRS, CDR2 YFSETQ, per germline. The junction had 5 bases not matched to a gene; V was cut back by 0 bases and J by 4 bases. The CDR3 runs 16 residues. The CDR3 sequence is CASSLVGTSGLYEQYF. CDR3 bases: TGCGCCAGCAGCTTGGTTGGGACTAGCGGGCTATACGAGCAGTACTTC.

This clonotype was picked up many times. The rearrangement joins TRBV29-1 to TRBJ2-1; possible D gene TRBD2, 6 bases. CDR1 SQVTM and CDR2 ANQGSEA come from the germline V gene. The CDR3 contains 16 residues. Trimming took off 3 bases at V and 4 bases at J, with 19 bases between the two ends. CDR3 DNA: TGCAGCGTTGATGATAGCGGTAGTGGGGCTTACAATGAGCAGTTCTTC. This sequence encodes CSVDDSGSGAYNEQFF.

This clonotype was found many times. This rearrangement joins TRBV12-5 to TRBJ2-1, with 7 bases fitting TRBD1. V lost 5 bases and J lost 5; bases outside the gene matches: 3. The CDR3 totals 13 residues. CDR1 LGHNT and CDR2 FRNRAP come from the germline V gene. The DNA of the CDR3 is TGTGCTAGTGGTCCTGACAGGGACAATGAGCAGTTCTTC. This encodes CASGPDRDNEQFF. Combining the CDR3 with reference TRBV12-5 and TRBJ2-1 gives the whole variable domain DARVTQTPRHKVTEMGQEVTMRCQPILGHNTVFWYRQTMMQGLELLAYFRNRAPLDDSGMPKDRFSAEMPDATLATLKIQPSEPRDSAVYFCASGPDRDNEQFFGPGTRLTVL.

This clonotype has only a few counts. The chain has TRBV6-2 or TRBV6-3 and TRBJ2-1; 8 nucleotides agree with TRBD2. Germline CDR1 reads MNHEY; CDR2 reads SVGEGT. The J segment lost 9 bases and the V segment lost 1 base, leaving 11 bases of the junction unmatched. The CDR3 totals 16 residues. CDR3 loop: CASSYYNSGMGGEQFF. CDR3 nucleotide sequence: TGTGCCAGCAGTTACTATAATAGCGGGATGGGTGGTGAGCAGTTCTTC.

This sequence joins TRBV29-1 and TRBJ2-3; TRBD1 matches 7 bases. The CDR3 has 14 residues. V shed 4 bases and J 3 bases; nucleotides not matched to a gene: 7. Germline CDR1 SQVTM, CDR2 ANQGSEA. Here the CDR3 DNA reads TGCAGCGTTGTGTTCGACAGGGTAACAGATACGCAGTATTTT. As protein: CSVVFDRVTDTQYF.

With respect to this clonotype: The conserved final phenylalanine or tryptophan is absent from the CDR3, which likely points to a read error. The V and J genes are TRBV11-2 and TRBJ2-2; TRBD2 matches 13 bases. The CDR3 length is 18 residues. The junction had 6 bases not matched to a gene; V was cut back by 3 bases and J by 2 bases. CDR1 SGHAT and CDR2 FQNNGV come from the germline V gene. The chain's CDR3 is CASSFPGLAGVNTGELFC. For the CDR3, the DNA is TGTGCCAGCAGCTTTCCCGGACTAGCGGGGGTAAACACCGGGGAGCTGTTTTGT.

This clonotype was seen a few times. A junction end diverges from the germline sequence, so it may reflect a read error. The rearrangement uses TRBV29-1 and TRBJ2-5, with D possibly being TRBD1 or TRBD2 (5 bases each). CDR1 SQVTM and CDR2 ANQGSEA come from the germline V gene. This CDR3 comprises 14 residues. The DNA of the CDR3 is TGCAACGTTGAAGGTTCGAGGGGTGGGGAGACCCAGTACTTC. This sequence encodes CNVEGSRGGETQYF.

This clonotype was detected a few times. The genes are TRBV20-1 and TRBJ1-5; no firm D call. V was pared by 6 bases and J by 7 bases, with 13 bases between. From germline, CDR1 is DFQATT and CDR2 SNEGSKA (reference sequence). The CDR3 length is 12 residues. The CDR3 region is CSAPSNGQPQHF. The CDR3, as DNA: TGCAGTGCCCCCTCAAACGGGCAGCCCCAGCATTTT.

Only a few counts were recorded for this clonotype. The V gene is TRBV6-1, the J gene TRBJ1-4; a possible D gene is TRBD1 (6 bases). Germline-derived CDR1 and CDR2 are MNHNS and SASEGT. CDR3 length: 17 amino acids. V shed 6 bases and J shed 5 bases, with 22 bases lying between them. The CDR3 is CASRVKLVEGENEKLFF. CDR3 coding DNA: TGTGCCAGCAGAGTGAAATTGGTGGAGGGGGAGAATGAAAAACTGTTTTTT.

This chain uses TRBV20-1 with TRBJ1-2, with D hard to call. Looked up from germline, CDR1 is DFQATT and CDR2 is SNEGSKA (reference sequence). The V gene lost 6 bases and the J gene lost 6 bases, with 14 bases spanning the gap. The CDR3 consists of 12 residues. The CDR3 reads CSAAGGGDGYTF. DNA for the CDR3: TGCAGTGCGGCAGGAGGTGGCGATGGCTACACCTTC.

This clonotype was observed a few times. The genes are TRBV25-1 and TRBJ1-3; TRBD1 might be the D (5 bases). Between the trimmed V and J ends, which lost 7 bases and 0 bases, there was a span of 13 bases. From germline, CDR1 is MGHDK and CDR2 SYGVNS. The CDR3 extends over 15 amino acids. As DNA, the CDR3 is TGTGCCAGCACCCCGCAGGGACCCTCTGGAAACACCATATATTTT. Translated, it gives CASTPQGPSGNTIYF.

CDR3 DNA: TGCAGCGTTGAGAAAGGTCAGGTCACTGAAGCTTTCTTT. Amino acids: CSVEKGQVTEAFF. The rearrangement uses TRBV29-1 and TRBJ1-1; D gene ambiguous. Germline loops: CDR1 SQVTM, CDR2 ANQGSEA. V was trimmed by 3 bases and J by 4 bases, leaving 12 bases between them. The CDR3 runs to 13 residues.

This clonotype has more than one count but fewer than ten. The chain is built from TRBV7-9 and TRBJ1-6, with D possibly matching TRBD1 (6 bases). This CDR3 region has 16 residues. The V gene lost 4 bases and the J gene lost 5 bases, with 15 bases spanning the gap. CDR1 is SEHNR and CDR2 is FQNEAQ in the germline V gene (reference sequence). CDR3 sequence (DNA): TGTGCCAGCAGCTCAACAGGGCGGGCGAATAATTCACCCCTCCACTTT. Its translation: CASSSTGRANNSPLHF.

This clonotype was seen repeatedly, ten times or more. For the CDR3, the DNA is TGCAGTGCTAGAGATCCCTCGGGGGGCGCCTACAATGAGCAGTTCTTC. Its translation: CSARDPSGGAYNEQFF. The rearrangement links TRBV20-1 to TRBJ2-1, with D possibly TRBD2 on 7 matching bases. The germline gives CDR1 DFQATT, CDR2 SNEGSKA (reference sequence). Trimming cost V 0 bases and J 2 bases, with 14 bases left between them. CDR3 length equals 16 residues.

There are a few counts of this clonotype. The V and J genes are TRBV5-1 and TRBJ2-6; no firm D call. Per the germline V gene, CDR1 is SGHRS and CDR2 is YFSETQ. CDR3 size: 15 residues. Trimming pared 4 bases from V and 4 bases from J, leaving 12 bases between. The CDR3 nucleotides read TGCGCCAGCAGCCAACTGCCTCCCGGGGCCAACGTCCTGACTTTC. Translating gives CASSQLPPGANVLTF.

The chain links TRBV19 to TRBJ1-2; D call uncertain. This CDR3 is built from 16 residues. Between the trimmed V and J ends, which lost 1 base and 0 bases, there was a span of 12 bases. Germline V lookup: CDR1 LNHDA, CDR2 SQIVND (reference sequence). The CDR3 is CASSIVWGQANYGYTF. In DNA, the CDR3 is TGTGCCAGTAGTATAGTGTGGGGTCAAGCTAACTATGGCTACACCTTC.